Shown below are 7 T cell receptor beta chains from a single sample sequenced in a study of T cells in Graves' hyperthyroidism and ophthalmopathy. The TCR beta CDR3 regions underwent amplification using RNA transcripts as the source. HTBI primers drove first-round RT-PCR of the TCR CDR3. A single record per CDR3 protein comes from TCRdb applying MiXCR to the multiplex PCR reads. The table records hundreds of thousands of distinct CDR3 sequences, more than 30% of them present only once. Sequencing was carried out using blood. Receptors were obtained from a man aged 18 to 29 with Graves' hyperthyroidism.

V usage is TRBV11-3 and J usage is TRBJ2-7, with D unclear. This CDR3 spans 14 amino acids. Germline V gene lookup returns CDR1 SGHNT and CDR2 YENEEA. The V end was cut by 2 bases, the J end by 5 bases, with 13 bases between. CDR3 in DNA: TGTGCCAGCAGCTTATTCCAGAAGGGTGACGAGCAGTACTTC. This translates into CASSLFQKGDEQYF.

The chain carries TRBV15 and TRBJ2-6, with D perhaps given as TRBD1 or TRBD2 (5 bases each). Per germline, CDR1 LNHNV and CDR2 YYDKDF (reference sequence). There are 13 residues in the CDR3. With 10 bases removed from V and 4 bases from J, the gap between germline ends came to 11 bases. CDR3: CASWRTGANVLTF. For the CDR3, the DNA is TGTGCCAGCTGGAGGACAGGGGCCAACGTCCTGACTTTC.

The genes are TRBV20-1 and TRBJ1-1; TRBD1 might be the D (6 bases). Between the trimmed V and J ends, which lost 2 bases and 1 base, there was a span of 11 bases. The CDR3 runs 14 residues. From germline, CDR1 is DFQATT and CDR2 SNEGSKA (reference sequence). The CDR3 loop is CSARLGGPNTEAFF. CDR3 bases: TGCAGTGCTAGATTAGGGGGACCGAACACTGAAGCTTTCTTT.

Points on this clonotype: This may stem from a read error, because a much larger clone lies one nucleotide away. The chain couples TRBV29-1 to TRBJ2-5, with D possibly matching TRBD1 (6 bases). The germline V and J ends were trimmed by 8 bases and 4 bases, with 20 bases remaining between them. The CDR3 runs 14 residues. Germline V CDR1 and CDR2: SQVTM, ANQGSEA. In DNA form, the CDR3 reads TGCAGCCCTTTGACAGGTCAAGGCCTAGAGACCCAGTACTTC. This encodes CSPLTGQGLETQYF.

The CDR3 DNA follows: TGTGCCAGCAGCAAAAAGGGACAGGGGGACGAGCAGTACTTC. The encoded protein is CASSKKGQGDEQYF. The chain is built from TRBV12-3 or TRBV12-4 and TRBJ2-7; 11 bases agree with TRBD1. J was trimmed by 5 bases and V by 6 bases; bases with no gene match: 6. The CDR3 sequence is 14 residues long.

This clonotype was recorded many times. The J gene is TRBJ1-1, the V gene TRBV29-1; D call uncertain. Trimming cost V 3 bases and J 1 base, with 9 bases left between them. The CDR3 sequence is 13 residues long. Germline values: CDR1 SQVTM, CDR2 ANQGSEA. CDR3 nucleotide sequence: TGCAGCGTTGATAGGGAAGGGAACACTGAAGCTTTCTTT. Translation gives CSVDREGNTEAFF.

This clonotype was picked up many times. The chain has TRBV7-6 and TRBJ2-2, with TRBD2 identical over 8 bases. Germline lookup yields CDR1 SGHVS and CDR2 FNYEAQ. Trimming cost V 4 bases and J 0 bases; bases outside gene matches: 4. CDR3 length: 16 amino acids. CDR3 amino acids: CASSWAGGANTGELFF. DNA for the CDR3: TGTGCCAGCAGCTGGGCCGGGGGGGCGAACACCGGGGAGCTGTTTTTT.